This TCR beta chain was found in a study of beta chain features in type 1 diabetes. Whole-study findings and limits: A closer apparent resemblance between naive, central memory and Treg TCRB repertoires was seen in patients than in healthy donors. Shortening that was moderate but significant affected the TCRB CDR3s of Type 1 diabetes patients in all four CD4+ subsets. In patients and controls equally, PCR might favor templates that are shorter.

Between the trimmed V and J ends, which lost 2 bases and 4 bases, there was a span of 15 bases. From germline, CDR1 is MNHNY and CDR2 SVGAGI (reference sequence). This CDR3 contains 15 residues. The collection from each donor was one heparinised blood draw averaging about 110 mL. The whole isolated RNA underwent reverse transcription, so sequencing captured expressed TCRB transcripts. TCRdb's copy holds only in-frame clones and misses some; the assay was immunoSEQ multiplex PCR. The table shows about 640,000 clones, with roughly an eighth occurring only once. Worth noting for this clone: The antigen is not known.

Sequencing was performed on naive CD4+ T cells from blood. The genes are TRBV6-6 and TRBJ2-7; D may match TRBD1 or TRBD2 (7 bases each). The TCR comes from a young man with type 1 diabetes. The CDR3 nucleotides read TGTGCCAGCAGTTACCGAGCGGGACAGTATTACGAGCAGTACTTC. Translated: CASSYRAGQYYEQYF.